Presented here are 20 T cell receptor beta chains from one specimen sequenced in a study of human thymus T cells. Libraries were prepared by immunoSEQ multiplex PCR; TCRdb keeps only in-frame clonotypes and omits some of them. This table has tens of thousands of clones, approximately 93% appearing once. The sample consisted of blood. The origin of the receptors is a boy under three years old with a congenital heart defect but otherwise immunologically healthy.

The V and J genes are TRBV28 and TRBJ2-5; D is possibly TRBD2 (7 bases). The CDR3 consists of 15 residues. Deletions cut 6 bases from V and 5 bases from J, with 19 bases between. The germline gives CDR1 MDHEN, CDR2 SYDVKM. The CDR3: CASSPLGGAGETQYF. The CDR3 DNA sequence: TGTGCCAGCAGCCCCCTGGGGGGGGCCGGGGAGACCCAGTACTTC.

This rearrangement joins TRBV10-3 to TRBJ1-5; 8 bases line up with TRBD1. The CDR3 has 15 amino acids. Looked up from germline, CDR1 is ENHRY and CDR2 is SYGVKD. V trimming: 4 bases; J trimming: 3 bases; junction bases outside the gene matches: 5. The CDR3 loop reads CAISAGQGLNQPQHF. For the CDR3, the DNA is TGTGCCATCAGTGCCGGACAGGGACTCAATCAGCCCCAGCATTTT.

The CDR3 DNA reads TGTGCCAGCAGCCCGATGCCTGGAGGGACCCAGTACTTC. Amino acid sequence: CASSPMPGGTQYF. The chain recombines TRBV11-2 with TRBJ2-5; D is possibly TRBD2 (5 bases). CDR3 size: 13 residues. Germline V lookup: CDR1 SGHAT, CDR2 FQNNGV. The V gene lost 5 bases and the J gene lost 7 bases, with 14 bases spanning the gap. Combining the CDR3 with reference TRBV11-2 and TRBJ2-5 gives the whole variable domain EAGVAQSPRYKIIEKRQSVAFWCNPISGHATLYWYQQILGQGPKLLIQFQNNGVVDDSQLPKDRFSAERLKGVDSTLKIQPAKLEDSAVYLCASSPMPGGTQYFGPGTRLLVL.

The rearrangement uses TRBV7-2 and TRBJ1-2; 8 nucleotides line up with TRBD1. Per the germline V gene, CDR1 is SGHTA and CDR2 is FQGNSA. V lost 5 bases, J lost 4 bases, and 9 bases stayed unmatched. This CDR3 has 15 residues. CDR3 bases: TGTGCCAGCAGCATTGCTAGGACAGGGCCCTATGGCTACACCTTC. Translation: CASSIARTGPYGYTF.

V is TRBV19 and J is TRBJ1-1; 8 bases agree with TRBD1. The CDR3 runs 13 residues. J gave up 11 bases and V 3 bases, and 8 bases lay outside the gene matches. CDR1 is LNHDA, CDR2 SQIVND, per germline (reference sequence). The CDR3 region has the DNA TGTGCCAGTAGTATTGTAGGACAGGGAGTGGCTTTCTTT. Translated, it gives CASSIVGQGVAFF.

The chain joins TRBV5-1 to TRBJ2-3; the D gene could be TRBD1 or TRBD2 (5 bases each). The CDR3 totals 15 residues. Germline CDR1 SGHRS, CDR2 YFSETQ. V shed 4 bases and J shed 5 bases, with 17 bases lying between them. The CDR3 DNA is TGCGCCAGCAGCCAGGGTCCCGCGGGCATAGATACGCAGTATTTT. Translation: CASSQGPAGIDTQYF.

This clone was seen once. This chain joins TRBV10-3 and TRBJ1-6, with D hard to call. V was shortened by 8 bases and J by 7 bases, with 15 bases between the two germline ends. This CDR3 region has 14 residues. The germline V gene encodes CDR1 ENHRY and CDR2 SYGVKD. CDR3 amino acids: CAIGVSKVNSPLHF. CDR3 nucleotide sequence: TGTGCCATCGGCGTAAGTAAAGTGAATTCACCCCTCCACTTT.

V is TRBV28 and J is TRBJ2-7, with a weak D call TRBD1 (6 bases). V gave up 3 bases and J gave up 5 bases, with 17 bases separating them. This CDR3 is built from 15 residues. Germline CDR1 reads MDHEN; CDR2 reads SYDVKM. CDR3 sequence (DNA): TGTGCCAGCAGTTTCACAGGGTCCTTGCGGAACGAGCAGTACTTC. Its protein is CASSFTGSLRNEQYF.

The chain carries TRBV20-1 and TRBJ1-2; D possibly corresponds to TRBD1 (6 bases). Germline CDR1 and CDR2: DFQATT and SNEGSKA (reference sequence). The CDR3 sequence is 11 residues long. V was clipped by 2 bases and J by 8 bases, with 9 bases between them. The CDR3 DNA sequence: TGCAGTGCTAGACCAGGGGTCGGCTACACCTTC. Its protein is CSARPGVGYTF.

This clone was seen just once. V gene TRBV29-1 combines with J gene TRBJ2-3, with 7 bases lining up with TRBD1. The ends lost 7 bases at V and 6 bases at J; junction bases unmatched: 4. Germline values: CDR1 SQVTM, CDR2 ANQGSEA. The CDR3 contains 11 residues. CDR3 region: CSGQGYDTQYF. As DNA, the CDR3 is TGCAGCGGACAGGGATACGATACGCAGTATTTT.

This chain links TRBV27 with TRBJ2-7, with 7 bases that match TRBD1. V lost 2 bases, J lost 4 bases, and 8 bases stayed unmatched. CDR3 length: 15 residues. Germline CDR1 MNHEY, CDR2 SMNVEV (reference sequence). CDR3 in DNA: TGTGCCAGCAGTTTAACCGAGGGGGCTGGGTACGAGCAGTACTTC. It translates to CASSLTEGAGYEQYF.

V gene TRBV30 combines with J gene TRBJ1-5; 8 nucleotides match TRBD1. The CDR3 is 16 residues long. CDR1 GTSNPN and CDR2 SVGIG come from the germline V gene (reference sequence). The trim removed 2 bases at V and 2 bases at J, leaving 8 bases unmatched. CDR3 residues: CAWSPTQGAGNQPQHF. The CDR3 region has the DNA TGTGCCTGGAGTCCGACCCAGGGGGCGGGCAATCAGCCCCAGCATTTT.

The chain uses TRBV11-2 and TRBJ1-2; the D gene is possibly TRBD1 (5 bases). Trimming left V 5 bases short and J 4 bases short, with 20 bases between. Germline V lookup: CDR1 SGHAT, CDR2 FQNNGV. This CDR3 spans 16 amino acids. The CDR3 sequence: CASSNLGWGVGYGYTF. The DNA for the CDR3 is TGTGCCAGCAGCAATCTGGGGTGGGGCGTTGGCTATGGCTACACCTTC.

V gene TRBV29-1 combines with J gene TRBJ1-1, with D perhaps TRBD1 (5 bases). Germline V gene lookup returns CDR1 SQVTM and CDR2 ANQGSEA. The V end lost 4 bases, the J end lost 7 bases, and 19 bases lay between the germline ends. The CDR3 length is 14 residues. The chain's CDR3 is CSVAGTFSRLEAFF. The CDR3 nucleotides are TGCAGCGTTGCAGGGACGTTCTCTAGGCTTGAAGCTTTCTTT.

This clone was picked up one time. The chain carries TRBV19 and TRBJ2-1; maybe TRBD2 (6 bases). This CDR3 is built from 15 residues. Deletions cut 5 bases from V and 0 bases from J, with 11 bases between. Germline lookup yields CDR1 LNHDA and CDR2 SQIVND (reference sequence). CDR3 region: CASSEALASYNEQFF. Written as DNA, the CDR3 is TGTGCCAGTAGTGAAGCACTAGCCTCCTACAATGAGCAGTTCTTC.

The V call is TRBV7-3, the J call TRBJ2-2; the D call may be TRBD1 or TRBD2 (5 bases each). CDR1 is SGHTA, CDR2 FQGTGA, per germline. The germline V and J ends were trimmed by 7 bases and 0 bases, with 6 bases remaining between them. This CDR3 contains 13 residues. CDR3 protein: CASMGANTGELFF. CDR3 bases: TGTGCCAGCATGGGGGCGAACACCGGGGAGCTGTTTTTT.

The genes are TRBV7-2 and TRBJ2-7; TRBD2 might be the D (5 bases). Per germline, CDR1 SGHTA and CDR2 FQGNSA. The CDR3 loop spans 15 amino acids. Deletions cut 1 base from V and 13 bases from J, with 23 bases between. CDR3 in amino acids: CASSLVAGNPRRKYF. The CDR3 region has the DNA TGTGCCAGCAGCTTAGTAGCCGGGAACCCTAGAAGGAAATACTTC.

V and J are TRBV7-2 and TRBJ2-7; maybe TRBD1 (6 bases). Trimming shortened V by 4 bases and J by 2 bases, and 9 bases separated the two germline ends. CDR1 SGHTA and CDR2 FQGNSA come from the germline V gene. CDR3 length: 13 residues. CDR3: CASSWDKTYEQYF. As DNA, the CDR3 is TGTGCCAGCAGCTGGGACAAAACCTACGAGCAGTACTTC.

The chain has TRBV27 and TRBJ2-3; unclear D gene. Germline CDR1 and CDR2: MNHEY and SMNVEV (reference sequence). The CDR3 consists of 13 residues. V was trimmed by 3 bases and J by 2 bases, leaving 6 bases between them. The CDR3 reads CASSFAFTDTQYF. In DNA form, the CDR3 reads TGTGCCAGCAGTTTCGCCTTCACAGATACGCAGTATTTT.

The V gene is TRBV30, the J gene TRBJ2-2; D may be TRBD1 (6 bases). V gave up 4 bases and J gave up 5 bases, with 17 bases separating them. Germline V gene data show CDR1 as GTSNPN and CDR2 as SVGIG (reference sequence). This CDR3 spans 15 amino acids. CDR3 coding DNA: TGTGCCTGGAAACCTCCGGGACAACTTACCGGGGAGCTGTTTTTT. Protein sequence: CAWKPPGQLTGELFF.